This TCR beta chain is from a study of cytomegalovirus exposure and HLA in healthy donors. General observations from the study: The authors enumerated under 200 TCR beta chains as linked to cytomegalovirus. V- and J-gene trimming in TCR beta was tied to a missense DCLRE1C variant by an analysis performed later. In an earlier analysis, productive rearrangement rates for most beta V segments clustered near 90% or 30%.

Healthy bone marrow donors made up the cohort. The study ran its PCR with 60 Vbeta and 13 Jbeta primers. Libraries were prepared by immunoSEQ multiplex PCR; TCRdb keeps only in-frame clonotypes and omits some of them. The sample shows 140,000 to 150,000 clones, about 73% of them seen only once. This clone has a handful of counts. Its matching antigen is unknown. Trimming stripped 3 bases from V and 8 bases from J, with 8 bases between. From germline, CDR1 is SGHDT and CDR2 YYEEEE. This CDR3 is built from 12 residues. The chain is built from TRBV5-6 and TRBJ1-4; D is unclear. Sample: PBMCs. The sequence was collected from a middle-aged man in good health and CMV-seropositive. This CDR3 reads CASSSSEEKLFF. In DNA form, the CDR3 reads TGTGCCAGCAGCTCTTCAGAAGAAAAACTGTTTTTT.